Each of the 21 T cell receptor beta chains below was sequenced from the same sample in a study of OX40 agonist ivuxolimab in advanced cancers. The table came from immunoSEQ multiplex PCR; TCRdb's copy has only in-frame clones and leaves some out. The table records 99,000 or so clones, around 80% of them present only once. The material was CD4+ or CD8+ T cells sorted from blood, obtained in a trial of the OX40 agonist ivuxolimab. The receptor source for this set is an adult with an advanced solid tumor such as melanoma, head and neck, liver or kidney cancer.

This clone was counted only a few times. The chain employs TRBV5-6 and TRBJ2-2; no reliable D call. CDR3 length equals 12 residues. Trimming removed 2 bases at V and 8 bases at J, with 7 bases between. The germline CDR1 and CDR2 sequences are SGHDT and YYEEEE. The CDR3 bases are TGTGCCAGCAGCTTAATCACAGGGGAGCTGTTTTTT. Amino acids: CASSLITGELFF. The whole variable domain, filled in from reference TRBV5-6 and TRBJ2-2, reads DAGVTQSPTHLIKTRGQQVTLRCSPKSGHDTVSWYQQALGQGPQFIFQYYEEEERQRGNFPDRFSGHQFPNYSSELNVNALLLGDSALYLCASSLITGELFFGEGSRLTVL.

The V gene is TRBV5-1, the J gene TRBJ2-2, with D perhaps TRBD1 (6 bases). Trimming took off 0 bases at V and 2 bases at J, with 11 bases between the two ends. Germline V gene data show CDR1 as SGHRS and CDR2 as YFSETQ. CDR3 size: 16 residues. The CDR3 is CASSLDWDKNTGELFF. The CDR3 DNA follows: TGCGCCAGCAGCTTGGACTGGGACAAAAACACCGGGGAGCTGTTTTTT. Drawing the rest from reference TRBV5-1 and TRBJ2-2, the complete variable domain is KAGVTQTPRYLIKTRGQQVTLSCSPISGHRSVSWYQQTPGQGLQFLFEYFSETQRNKGNFPGRFSGRQFSNSRSEMNVSTLELGDSALYLCASSLDWDKNTGELFFGEGSRLTVL.

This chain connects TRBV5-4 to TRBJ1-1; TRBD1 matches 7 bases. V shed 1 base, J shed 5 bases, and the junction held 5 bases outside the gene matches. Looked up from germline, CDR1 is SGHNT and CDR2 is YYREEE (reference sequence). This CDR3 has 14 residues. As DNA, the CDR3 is TGTGCCAGCAGCTTGCGAGGGGGCGGAACTGAAGCTTTCTTT. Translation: CASSLRGGGTEAFF.

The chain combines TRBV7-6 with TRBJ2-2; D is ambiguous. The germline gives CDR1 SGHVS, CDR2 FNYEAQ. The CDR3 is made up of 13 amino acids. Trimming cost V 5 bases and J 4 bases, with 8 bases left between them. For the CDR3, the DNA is TGTGCCAGCAGCCCCGGTATCACCGGGGAGCTGTTTTTT. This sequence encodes CASSPGITGELFF. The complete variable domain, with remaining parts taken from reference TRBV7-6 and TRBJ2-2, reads GAGVSQSPRYKVTKRGQDVALRCDPISGHVSLYWYRQALGQGPEFLTYFNYEAQQDKSGLPNDRFSAERPEGSISTLTIQRTEQRDSAMYRCASSPGITGELFFGEGSRLTVL.

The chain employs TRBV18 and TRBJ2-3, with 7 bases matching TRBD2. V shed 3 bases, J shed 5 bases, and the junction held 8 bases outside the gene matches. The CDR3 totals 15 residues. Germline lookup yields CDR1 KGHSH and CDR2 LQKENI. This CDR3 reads CASSPGTNEKDTQYF. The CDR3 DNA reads TGTGCCAGCTCACCCGGGACTAACGAGAAAGATACGCAGTATTTT.

CDR3 region: CASSLGNRGLETQYF. CDR3 coding DNA: TGTGCCAGCAGTTTAGGCAACCGAGGATTAGAGACCCAGTACTTC. The V call is TRBV27, the J call TRBJ2-5; D ambiguous. The CDR3 has 15 amino acids. Germline CDR1 and CDR2: MNHEY and SMNVEV (reference sequence). Deletions cut 2 bases from V and 4 bases from J, with 14 bases between.

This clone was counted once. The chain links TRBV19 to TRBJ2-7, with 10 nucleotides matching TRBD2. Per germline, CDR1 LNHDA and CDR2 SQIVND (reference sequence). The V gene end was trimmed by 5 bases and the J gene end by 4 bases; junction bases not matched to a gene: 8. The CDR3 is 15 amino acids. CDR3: CASSLGTSVNYEQYF. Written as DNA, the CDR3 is TGTGCCAGTAGTCTGGGGACTAGCGTTAATTACGAGCAGTACTTC. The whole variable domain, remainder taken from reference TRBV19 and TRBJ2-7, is DGGITQSPKYLFRKEGQNVTLSCEQNLNHDAMYWYRQDPGQGLRLIYYSQIVNDFQKGDIAEGYSVSREKKESFPLTVTSAQKNPTAFYLCASSLGTSVNYEQYFGPGTRLTVT.

The CDR3: CASSTRQDPSNQPQHF. The CDR3 coding sequence is TGTGCCAGCAGCACCCGACAGGATCCTAGCAATCAGCCCCAGCATTTT. The V gene is TRBV21-1, the J gene TRBJ1-5; the DNA was not compared with TRBD1, the D call given in the table. TRBV21-1 has pseudogene status. This CDR3 has 16 amino acids.

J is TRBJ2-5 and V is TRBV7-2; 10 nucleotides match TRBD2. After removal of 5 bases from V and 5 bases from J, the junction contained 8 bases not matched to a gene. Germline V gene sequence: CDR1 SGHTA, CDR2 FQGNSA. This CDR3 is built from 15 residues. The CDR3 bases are TGTGCCAGCAGCGCTACTAGCGGGAATTCGGAGACCCAGTACTTC. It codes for CASSATSGNSETQYF.

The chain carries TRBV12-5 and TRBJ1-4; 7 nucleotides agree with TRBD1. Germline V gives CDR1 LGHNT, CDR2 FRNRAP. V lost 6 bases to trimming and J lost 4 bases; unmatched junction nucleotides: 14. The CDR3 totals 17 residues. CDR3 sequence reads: CASGDRHFGRDNEKLFF. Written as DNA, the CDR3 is TGTGCTAGTGGGGACAGGCATTTTGGTCGGGATAATGAAAAACTGTTTTTT.

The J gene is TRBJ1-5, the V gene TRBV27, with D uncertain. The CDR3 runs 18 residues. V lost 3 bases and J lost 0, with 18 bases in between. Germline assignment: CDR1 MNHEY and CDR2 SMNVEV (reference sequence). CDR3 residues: CASSFYFPRKNSNQPQHF. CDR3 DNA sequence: TGTGCCAGCAGTTTCTATTTCCCTCGGAAGAATAGCAATCAGCCCCAGCATTTT.

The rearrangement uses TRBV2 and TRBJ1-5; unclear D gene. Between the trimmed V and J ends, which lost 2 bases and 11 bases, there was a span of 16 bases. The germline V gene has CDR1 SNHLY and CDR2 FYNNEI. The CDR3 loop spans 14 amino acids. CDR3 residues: CASSESSTPASQHF. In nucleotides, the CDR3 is TGTGCCAGCAGTGAAAGTTCAACGCCCGCGTCCCAGCATTTT.

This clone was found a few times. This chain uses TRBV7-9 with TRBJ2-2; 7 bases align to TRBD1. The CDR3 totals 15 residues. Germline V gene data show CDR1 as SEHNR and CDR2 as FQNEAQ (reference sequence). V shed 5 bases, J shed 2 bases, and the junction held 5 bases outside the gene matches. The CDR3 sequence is CASSRGTDNTGELFF. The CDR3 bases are TGTGCCAGCAGCAGGGGGACAGACAACACCGGGGAGCTGTTTTTT.

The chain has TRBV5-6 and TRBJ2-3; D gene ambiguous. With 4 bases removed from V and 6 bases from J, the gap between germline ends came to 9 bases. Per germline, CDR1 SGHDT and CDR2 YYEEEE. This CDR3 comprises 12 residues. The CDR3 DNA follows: TGTGCCAGCAGCAGCCCACCCGATACGCAGTATTTT. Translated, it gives CASSSPPDTQYF.

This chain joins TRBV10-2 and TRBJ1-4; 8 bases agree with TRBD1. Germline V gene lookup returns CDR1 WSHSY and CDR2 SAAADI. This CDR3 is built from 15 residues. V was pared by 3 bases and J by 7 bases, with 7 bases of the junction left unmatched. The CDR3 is CASSEYRGSGEKLFF. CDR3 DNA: TGCGCCAGCAGTGAATACAGGGGGTCGGGTGAAAAACTGTTTTTT.

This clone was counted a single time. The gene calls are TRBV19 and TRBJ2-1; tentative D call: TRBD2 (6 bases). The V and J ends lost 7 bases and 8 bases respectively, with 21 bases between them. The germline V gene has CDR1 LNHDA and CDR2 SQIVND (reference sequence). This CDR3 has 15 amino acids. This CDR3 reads CASTSPGGAKDEQFF. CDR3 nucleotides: TGTGCCAGTACCTCCCCCGGGGGAGCGAAGGATGAGCAGTTCTTC.

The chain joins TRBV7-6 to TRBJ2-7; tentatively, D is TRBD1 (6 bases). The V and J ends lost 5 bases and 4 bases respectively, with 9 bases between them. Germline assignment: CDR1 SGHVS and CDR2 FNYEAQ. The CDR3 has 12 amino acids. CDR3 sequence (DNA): TGTGCCAGCAGCAAGGACAGTTACGAGCAGTACTTC. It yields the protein CASSKDSYEQYF.

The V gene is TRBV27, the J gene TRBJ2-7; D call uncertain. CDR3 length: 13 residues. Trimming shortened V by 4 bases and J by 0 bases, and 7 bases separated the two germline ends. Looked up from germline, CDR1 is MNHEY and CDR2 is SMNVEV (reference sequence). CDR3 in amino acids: CASSYPGSYEQYF. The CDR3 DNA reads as TGTGCCAGCAGTTATCCAGGCTCCTACGAGCAGTACTTC.

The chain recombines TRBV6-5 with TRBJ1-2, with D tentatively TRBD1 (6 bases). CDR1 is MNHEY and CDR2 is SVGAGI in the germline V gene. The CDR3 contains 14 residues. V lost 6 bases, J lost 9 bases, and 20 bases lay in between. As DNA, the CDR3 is TGTGCCAGCAGCCTCCCTGATACAGGGCCGCGCTACACCTTC. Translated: CASSLPDTGPRYTF.

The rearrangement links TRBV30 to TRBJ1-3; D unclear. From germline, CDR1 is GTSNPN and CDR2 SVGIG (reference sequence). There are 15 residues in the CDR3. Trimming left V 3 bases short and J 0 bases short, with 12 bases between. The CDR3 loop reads CAWSAQDSSGNTIYF. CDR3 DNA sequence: TGTGCCTGGAGCGCCCAAGATAGCTCTGGAAACACCATATATTTT.

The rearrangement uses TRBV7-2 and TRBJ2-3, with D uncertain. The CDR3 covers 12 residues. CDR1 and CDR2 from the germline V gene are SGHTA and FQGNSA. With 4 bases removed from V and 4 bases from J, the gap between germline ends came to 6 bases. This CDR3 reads CASSSVSDTQYF. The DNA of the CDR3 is TGTGCCAGCAGCTCTGTATCAGATACGCAGTATTTT.